Listed below are T cell receptor beta chains from one sample, sequenced in a study of blood T cell repertoires in COVID-19. Here immunoSEQ multiplex PCR was the method, and the copy in TCRdb shows in-frame clones only, minus some. The data show 150,000 to 200,000 clones, about 85% seen once. Sequencing was carried out using peripheral blood. Receptors originate from a woman aged 25 to 39 with active or convalescent COVID-19. Each CDR3 is given with its conserved first and last residue. D genes are given only for firm matches. Clone size is shown for a subset of rows, as once, few, many or a class of expanded clone.

DNA | CDR3 | J | size | D | V
TGTGCCAGCAGACCGACAGGGCGGAACACTGAAGCTTTCTTT | CASRPTGRNTEAFF | TRBJ1-1 | . | TRBD1 | TRBV6-5
TGTGCCACCAGTGATTCAGGGACTCTACGGGAGACCCAGTACTTC | CATSDSGTLRETQYF | TRBJ2-5 | . | . | TRBV24-1
TGTGCCAGTAGTATAGCTTCTATCGCTCTGGGCGGCTACACCTTC | CASSIASIALGGYTF | TRBJ1-2 | . | . | TRBV19
TGTGCCACCAGTGAAACAGGGACACAATATACGCAGTATTTT | CATSETGTQYTQYF | TRBJ2-3 | once | . | TRBV24-1
TGTGCCAGCAGCACGGGGGTAGGGGGCTACACCTTC | CASSTGVGGYTF | TRBJ1-2 | once | . | TRBV28
TGCAGCGTTGACACAGGGCTGGATGGCTACACCTTC | CSVDTGLDGYTF | TRBJ1-2 | . | . | TRBV29-1
TGTGCCATCAGTGAGCAGGGGCGCCGGACTGAAGCTTTCTTT | CAISEQGRRTEAFF | TRBJ1-1 | . | . | TRBV10-3
TGTGCCAGCAGTCTGAGGTTGAATTACAATGAGCAGTTCTTC | CASSLRLNYNEQFF | TRBJ2-1 | few | . | TRBV2
TGTGCCAGCAGCATCCAGGGAACCTACGAGCAGTACTTC | CASSIQGTYEQYF | TRBJ2-7 | . | . | TRBV5-8
TGCAGCGTCATCGCCCAGGGGGCTAGCTACGAGCAGTACTTC | CSVIAQGASYEQYF | TRBJ2-7 | . | TRBD1 | TRBV29-1
TGTGCCAGTAGTATTTCCTCTAGCGGTCCTGGAGGTCATGAGCAGTTCTTC | CASSISSSGPGGHEQFF | TRBJ2-1 | . | TRBD2 | TRBV19
TGTGCCAGTAGTCTACGAGGAGCTGACCTGGTGGGCTACACCTTC | CASSLRGADLVGYTF | TRBJ1-2 | once | . | TRBV19
TGTGCCAGCAGTAGGGGGATGGGTGGCTACACCTTC | CASSRGMGGYTF | TRBJ1-2 | . | . | TRBV6-5
TGTGCCAGCAGCTTACCGGACTCGGGCTCCTACAATGAGCAGTTCTTC | CASSLPDSGSYNEQFF | TRBJ2-1 | . | . | TRBV13
TGTGCCAGTAGTAAACTAGCGGGGGGCACAGATACGCAGTATTTT | CASSKLAGGTDTQYF | TRBJ2-3 | . | TRBD2 | TRBV19
TGTGCCAGCAGTTTGAGGGTGAACTATGGCTACACCTTC | CASSLRVNYGYTF | TRBJ1-2 | . | . | TRBV12-3/TRBV12-4
TGTGCCAGCTCACCAGGACAGGGAGAACGGCCCCAGCATTTT | CASSPGQGERPQHF | TRBJ1-5 | . | TRBD1 | TRBV18
TGTGCCAGCTCACCACCGGGACAGCAATATGGCTACACCTTC | CASSPPGQQYGYTF | TRBJ1-2 | once | TRBD1 | TRBV18
TGTGCCAGCAGTAAACCGGGACAGGGACGTACCGATGGGGCCAACGTCCTGACTTTC | CASSKPGQGRTDGANVLTF | TRBJ2-6 | . | TRBD1 | TRBV6-2/TRBV6-3
TGTGCCAGCAGCTTCCGAGGGGGGGCCAACTATGGCTACACCTTC | CASSFRGGANYGYTF | TRBJ1-2 | . | . | TRBV11-3
TGTGCCAGTAGAGAGGTCGCGAGCTCCTACGAGCAGTACTTC | CASREVASSYEQYF | TRBJ2-7 | once | . | TRBV6-5
TGTGCCATCCACTGGTTGCAACCCCAGCATTTT | CAIHWLQPQHF | TRBJ1-5 | . | . | TRBV28
TGTGCCAGTAGAATGGGGCGGGGGGCATACTCGAATGAGCAGTTCTTC | CASRMGRGAYSNEQFF | TRBJ2-1 | . | TRBD2 | TRBV19
TGTGCCAGCAGTTTTGCTGGACTCGGATCTGGAAACACCATATATTTT | CASSFAGLGSGNTIYF | TRBJ1-3 | . | . | TRBV28
TGTGCCAGCAGTGATCCGCCTACAGGAGCTGGGGCCAACGTCCTGACTTTC | CASSDPPTGAGANVLTF | TRBJ2-6 | . | . | TRBV25-1
TGTGCCAGCAGTCCCGGGCTAGCGGGATACAATGAGCAGTTCTTC | CASSPGLAGYNEQFF | TRBJ2-1 | . | TRBD2 | TRBV2
TGTGCCAGCAGTGGACTTGGACACCTTGCTAACTATGGCTACACCTTC | CASSGLGHLANYGYTF | TRBJ1-2 | . | . | TRBV6-1
TGTGCCAGCAGTCCCGTGGAGGGTGGTTCACCCCTCCACTTT | CASSPVEGGSPLHF | TRBJ1-6 | . | . | TRBV6-6
TGTGCCAGCAGCTACCGACAGGGGAATGAAAAACTGTTTTTT | CASSYRQGNEKLFF | TRBJ1-4 | . | TRBD1 | TRBV6-5
TGCAGTGCTAGTATGACAGGGGGAGGAGAGACCCAGTACTTC | CSASMTGGGETQYF | TRBJ2-5 | few | TRBD1 | TRBV20-1
TGTGCCACCAGCAGAGAGGGACAGCCGAACACTGAAGCTTTCTTT | CATSREGQPNTEAFF | TRBJ1-1 | . | TRBD1 | TRBV15
TGTGCCAGCAGTTCCGGTTTACGGTTAAACTATGGCTACACCTTC | CASSSGLRLNYGYTF | TRBJ1-2 | few | . | TRBV27
TGTGCCAGCAGCTTGGTACAGGGGGCCACTGAAGCTTTCTTT | CASSLVQGATEAFF | TRBJ1-1 | . | TRBD1 | TRBV5-4
TGTGCCAGCAGCGTTTCCAGGGTAGGGGAGCAGTACTTC | CASSVSRVGEQYF | TRBJ2-7 | . | . | TRBV5-5
TGCGCCAGCAGCCACGACAGGGACCGAAATTCACCCCTCCACTTT | CASSHDRDRNSPLHF | TRBJ1-6 | . | TRBD1 | TRBV4-1
TGTGCCAGCAGCCACCCGTTAGGAGGGAGAGGTGAAAAACTGTTTTTT | CASSHPLGGRGEKLFF | TRBJ1-4 | . | . | TRBV7-9